These T cell receptor beta chains were read from a single sample in a study of CD8 T cells in ankylosing spondylitis. In TCRdb, the 5' RACE reads were re-called with MiXCR into one record per CDR3 protein. The repertoire holds about 140,000 distinct CDR3 sequences, just under 7.5% seen once, with 9.5% to 15% in the top ten. Sequenced material: blood, either unsorted or a sorted T cell fraction (not recorded which). These receptors all stem from a female donor with ankylosing spondylitis or in good health (not recorded which). Each CDR3 is given without its conserved first and last residue. The order of the fields is V gene, CDR3 protein.

>TRBV11-1
ASSLVMGSGKLAKNIQY
>TRBV6-1
ASSLGSYSNQPQH
>TRBV7-2
ASSPMAGTQY
>TRBV20-1
SARGGSGGAGEQF
>TRBV7-9
ASSVQGRSYEQY
>TRBV12-3/TRBV12-4
ASSLTMAGIQETQY
>TRBV30
AWSDQETQY
>TRBV20-1
SARPNNQPQH
>TRBV6-1
ASEGNTEAF
>TRBV12-3/TRBV12-4
ASSRLAPYNEQF
>TRBV7-3
ASSRDRFAGELF
>TRBV5-1
ASSWTGGAMVGELF
>TRBV10-3
ATLEGSPLH
>TRBV6-2/TRBV6-3
ASSYSGLAGIYNEQF
>TRBV5-1
ASSLADHTDTQY
>TRBV28
ASSRLAGGPSNEQF
>TRBV6-5
ASSYGRTSYEQY
>TRBV12-3/TRBV12-4
ASSLELPLGEQF
>TRBV24-1
ATSDSHAPGDTQY
>TRBV28
ASRRPQGYGYT
>TRBV4-1
ASSQGTAIAGEKLF
>TRBV11-1
ASSTTKTPGDSFNSPLH
>TRBV5-1
ASSPPRGALSSYNEQF
>TRBV7-9
ASSPRGVGNEQF
>TRBV12-3/TRBV12-4
ASNLGGDQPQH
>TRBV4-3
ASSQNQGGAYGYT
>TRBV6-5
ASSYRDTEAF
>TRBV5-1
ASSLIVAGAMETQY
>TRBV4-1
ASSQGTLNTEAF
>TRBV4-3
ASSLSTSRGGEQF
>TRBV20-1
SAEAASVSTDTQY
>TRBV9
ASTRQDEHSSTDTQY
>TRBV5-1
ASSLGGYTDTQY
>TRBV3-1
ASSLATGRGRGTEAF
>TRBV7-8
ASSSARRGTGNEKLF
>TRBV15
ATSSGGSSSYNSPLH
>TRBV12-3/TRBV12-4
ASSLGQGVWEQY
>TRBV7-9
ASSFGPTGQGDNEQF
>TRBV6-2/TRBV6-3
ASSYSAGELF
>TRBV28
ASTPPWRWGTYEQY
>TRBV6-1
ASSRGLGDTQY
>TRBV6-1
ASRGWTVRGPNNSPLH